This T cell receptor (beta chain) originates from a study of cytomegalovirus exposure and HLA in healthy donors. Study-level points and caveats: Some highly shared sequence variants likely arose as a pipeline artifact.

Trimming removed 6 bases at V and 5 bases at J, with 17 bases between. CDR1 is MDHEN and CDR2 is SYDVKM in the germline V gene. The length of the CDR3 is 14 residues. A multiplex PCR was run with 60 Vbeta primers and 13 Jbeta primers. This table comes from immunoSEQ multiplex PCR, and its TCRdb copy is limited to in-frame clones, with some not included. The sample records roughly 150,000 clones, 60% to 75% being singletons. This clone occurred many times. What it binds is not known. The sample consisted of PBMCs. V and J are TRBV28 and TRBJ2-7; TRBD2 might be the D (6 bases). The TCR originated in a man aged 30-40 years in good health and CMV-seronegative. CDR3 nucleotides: TGTGCCAGCAGAGGGGACTTTGGCCTGGACGAGCAGTACTTC. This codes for CASRGDFGLDEQYF. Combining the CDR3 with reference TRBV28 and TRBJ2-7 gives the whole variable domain DVKVTQSSRYLVKRTGEKVFLECVQDMDHENMFWYRQDPGLGLRLIYFSYDVKMKEKGDIPEGYSVSREKKERFSLILESASTNQTSMYLCASRGDFGLDEQYFGPGTRLTVT.